The rows below give T cell receptor beta chains drawn from one sample of a study of cytomegalovirus exposure and HLA in healthy donors. TCRdb's copy holds only in-frame clones and misses some; the assay was immunoSEQ multiplex PCR. The table includes about 150,000 clones, around three quarters detected once. Source material: PBMCs. The receptors shown here come from a woman between 40 and 50 years old in good health and CMV-seronegative. Both conserved end residues are trimmed from each CDR3. Expanded clones get a size class; other rows say once, few or many, or leave the size out.

V gene,clone size,CDR3 protein
TRBV9,.,ASSTVSLAGAVETQY
TRBV5-1,.,ASRLEARSTEAF
TRBV5-1,.,ASSLDGTEETQY
TRBV30,.,AWSVTRLASYEQY
TRBV12-5,.,ASGLVSRGAASPLH
TRBV19,.,ASRVWLESTDTQY
TRBV5-6,.,ASSSVQGNYEQY
TRBV2,.,ASRRTGSYLDEQY
TRBV10-1,.,ASSADSNYGYT
TRBV7-9,.,ASSLPPGQGGRRSTEAF
TRBV19,.,ASSTQGADEQY
TRBV5-4,.,ASSSTGFSEAF
TRBV7-9,.,ASSEGTVPLYEQY
TRBV27,.,ASSPLIATNEKLF
TRBV27,.,ASSLSRQNYEQY
TRBV5-1,.,ASSPGLAVANTGELF
TRBV15,.,ATSRAGGQNIQY
TRBV28,.,AVNRAYNQPQH
TRBV28,.,ASSLPTGDTEAF
TRBV28,.,ASSSRRVWTEAF
TRBV29-1,.,SVEGEGSYLEDGYT
TRBV19,.,ASSILPGRGLGQPQH
TRBV25-1,.,ASSEWTRWTADTQY
TRBV28,.,ASSPAGPDTQY
TRBV9,.,ASSAGTGYTDTQY
TRBV11-3,.,ASSSRTGPREKLF
TRBV7-9,.,ASSLSGRTYEQY
TRBV18,.,ASSPSGTSAGELF
TRBV7-2,.,ASSSSRLAGVEQF
TRBV14,once,ASSLRNTGELF
TRBV4-2,few,ASSPRGEEGDTQY
TRBV10-2,.,ASQFTGGSDSNQPQH
TRBV5-1,.,ASSALQYNEQF
TRBV7-9,.,ASSSNYGYT
TRBV29-1,.,SAAKKGPDYGYT
TRBV6-1,.,ASSLQGPYGYT
TRBV11-1,.,ASSWPGQGRETQY
TRBV29-1,.,RVTTSGVYEQY
TRBV6-1,.,ASRQGALEKLF
TRBV6-1,.,ASSEALAGDTQY
TRBV6-6,.,ASSYLGTVNTEAF
TRBV28,.,ASNLRGGGTDTQY
TRBV5-6,.,ASSLEVGASYNSPLH
TRBV28,.,ASSFGGGAFEQF
TRBV6-5,.,ASSYSHLDNPYEQY
TRBV5-1,.,ASSLAGGNTEAF
TRBV11-3,.,ASSLYRGTEAF
TRBV5-1,once,ASSLDRGFNYGYT
TRBV10-2,.,ASSELGDGGTF
TRBV7-9,.,ASSLAGSAGEQY
TRBV6-5,once,ASSPTGKETQY
TRBV5-1,.,ASSFSDYGYT
TRBV11-2,.,ASSLYREGSEQY
TRBV10-3,.,AITSGTTDTQY
TRBV5-6,.,ASSFAGLGYEQY
TRBV14,.,ASSPETSGGAKNIQY